This T cell receptor (beta chain) derives from a study of control samples from healthy donors and cancer patients. TCRdb keeps only in-frame clones here, not all; method: immunoSEQ multiplex PCR. The profile covers approximately 110,000 clones, with approximately 90% appearing a single time and less than 9% taken by the ten largest. This clone came up once. Between the trimmed V and J ends, which lost 3 bases and 6 bases, there was a span of 17 bases. The germline V gene has CDR1 MNHEY and CDR2 SVGAGI. The CDR3 consists of 15 residues. The TCR originated in a woman in her late teens or twenties in good health. Sequenced material: blood. The chain carries TRBV6-5 and TRBJ1-2; perhaps TRBD1 as D (5 bases). This CDR3 reads CASSYLQGTGDGYTF. In nucleotides, the CDR3 is TGTGCCAGCAGTTATCTCCAGGGTACAGGAGATGGCTACACCTTC.